This TCR beta chain was found in a study of technical replicates of blood from a handful of donors. CDR1 MNHEY and CDR2 SVGAGI come from the germline V gene. The CDR3 covers 14 residues. V was shortened by 5 bases and J by 0 bases, with 8 bases between the two germline ends. Libraries were prepared by immunoSEQ multiplex PCR; TCRdb keeps only in-frame clonotypes and omits some of them. The table has tens of thousands of clones, approximately 96% seen once. This TCR was sampled from a human donor in good health. Sequencing was carried out using T cells isolated from PBMCs. The gene calls are TRBV6-5 and TRBJ2-1; weak D call: TRBD2 (5 bases). The CDR3 DNA sequence: TGTGCCAGCAGTCTTCGGGGCTCCTACAATGAGCAGTTCTTC. Residues: CASSLRGSYNEQFF.